Listed below are T cell receptor beta chains from one sample, sequenced in a study of T cells in Graves' hyperthyroidism and ophthalmopathy. A single record per CDR3 protein comes from TCRdb applying MiXCR to the multiplex PCR reads. The sample lists about 360,000 distinct CDR3 sequences; around 13% were seen once. The specimen was blood. These receptors all come from a woman between 18 and 30 years old with Graves' hyperthyroidism. CDR3s include the opening cysteine and the closing phenylalanine or tryptophan. The order of the fields is V gene, CDR3 protein.

>TRBV3-2
CASSHPLHLFSETQYF
>TRBV2
CASTLLGRVGKETNEKLFF
>TRBV7-8
CASSPRDILTETQYF
>TRBV6-2/TRBV6-3
CASSYSKLALRYNEQFF
>TRBV7-9
CASSPWGSGANYGYTF
>TRBV30
CAWSPRLTIYF
>TRBV19
CASSSTGTISYEQYF
>TRBV20-1
CSASAPDRNTGELFF
>TRBV20-1
CSALPSGRAWTEAFF
>TRBV2
CATHPQYNSPLHF
>TRBV28
CASSHRDRGLGANVLTF
>TRBV18
CASSPLADTQYF
>TRBV7-9
CASSPAATGLSYEQYF
>TRBV7-3
CASSFAGGLAYEQYF
>TRBV19
CASSIQGAAGEKLFF
>TRBV7-2
CASSLGYRAGVAQYF
>TRBV28
CASMGSSNSPLHF
>TRBV7-9
CASSEYRSRETQYF
>TRBV20-1
CSARGTGATEAFF
>TRBV18
CASSADYEQYF
>TRBV6-1
CASSDPYNSPLHF
>TRBV28
CASSGNNYGYTF
>TRBV9
CASSVTSRETGELFF
>TRBV27
CASSGQGRNTEAFF
>TRBV5-1
CASSFGHEAFF
>TRBV7-2
CASSLEAGNYGYTF
>TRBV27
CASSLIGQGKTQYF
>TRBV5-4
CASSLQNLAGVQNIQYF
>TRBV11-2
CASSWGLAADTQYF
>TRBV9
CASSVGPKGAISPLHF
>TRBV5-1
CASSPPGPEAFF
>TRBV7-2
CASSLVRVHEQFF
>TRBV20-1
CSAMHGTNEKLFF
>TRBV20-1
CSAPPRTYGNEQFF
>TRBV28
CASTPGSEQYF
>TRBV7-8
CASSPRTGLGTDEQFF
>TRBV19
CASTVSNQPQHF
>TRBV28
CASSRIPFSRLAGETDTQYF
>TRBV19
CASSITSALAIYGYTF
>TRBV3-1
CATSRGGFDYGYTF
>TRBV24-1
CATGTSGTNEQFF
>TRBV18
CASSPGGRVYEQYF
>TRBV2
CASSEGLAGTYNEQFF
>TRBV7-2
CASTSRLAGTDTQYF